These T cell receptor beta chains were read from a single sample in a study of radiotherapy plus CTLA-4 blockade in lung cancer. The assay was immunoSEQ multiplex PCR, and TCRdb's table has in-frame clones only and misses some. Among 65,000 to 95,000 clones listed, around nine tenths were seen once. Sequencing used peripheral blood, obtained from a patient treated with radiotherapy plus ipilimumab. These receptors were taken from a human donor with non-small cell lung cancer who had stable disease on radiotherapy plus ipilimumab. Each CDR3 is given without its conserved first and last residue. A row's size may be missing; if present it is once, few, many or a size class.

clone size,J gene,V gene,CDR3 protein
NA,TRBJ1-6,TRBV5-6,ASSFLGMNNSPLH
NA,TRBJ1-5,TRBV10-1,ASSEGDHQPQH
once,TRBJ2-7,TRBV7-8,ASSLAEIGPYEQY
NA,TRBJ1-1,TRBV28,ASSLQQGYTEAF
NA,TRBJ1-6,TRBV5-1,ASRSGVGPLEYNSPLH
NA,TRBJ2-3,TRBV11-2,ASSLGGAGWGTDTQY
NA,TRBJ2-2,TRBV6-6,ASSPPGENTGELF
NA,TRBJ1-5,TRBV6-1,ASRGQGERNQPQH
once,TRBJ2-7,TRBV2,ASSMGQGRPYEQY
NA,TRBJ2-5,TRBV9,ASSAGAGTRGETQY
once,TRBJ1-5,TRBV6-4,ASIPQYDRGNQLQH
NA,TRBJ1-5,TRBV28,ASSLAESRH
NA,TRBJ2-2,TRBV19,ASRIDTARSTGELF